The rows below give T cell receptor beta chains drawn from one sample of a study of cytomegalovirus exposure and HLA in healthy donors. Sequencing was performed with immunoSEQ multiplex PCR; in TCRdb, only in-frame clones are kept and a portion is missing. The repertoire holds some 180,000 clones, about 80% seen once, with about 1.9% in the top ten. The source material was PBMCs. These receptors originate from a woman in her twenties or thirties in good health and CMV-seronegative. CDR3s include the opening cysteine and the closing phenylalanine or tryptophan. D genes are given only for firm matches. Only part of the rows carry a size: once, few, many, or a class if the clone is expanded.

J,D,size,V,CDR3
TRBJ1-2,NA,once,TRBV30,CAWVTGSHGYTF
TRBJ1-1,NA,NA,TRBV5-1,CASSFRVGNAEAFF
TRBJ1-2,NA,NA,TRBV6-5,CASSTQVSYGYTF
TRBJ2-4,NA,NA,TRBV4-1,CASSQDRGAAKNIQYF
TRBJ2-5,TRBD1,NA,TRBV18,CASSPLGTEETQYF
TRBJ2-1,NA,few,TRBV12-5,CASGSGLSYNEQFF
TRBJ2-7,TRBD1,once,TRBV2,CASSEAGHRGKRWSYEQYF
TRBJ2-7,TRBD2,NA,TRBV2,CASSESTSGGLVYF
TRBJ1-5,TRBD1,NA,TRBV2,CASRDRGNQPQHF
TRBJ1-5,TRBD1,NA,TRBV7-9,CASSLDRGPGRQPQHF
TRBJ2-1,TRBD1,NA,TRBV15,CATSFGTAYNEQFF
TRBJ1-1,NA,NA,TRBV6-5,CASSFHQGVDTEAFF
TRBJ1-5,TRBD1,NA,TRBV19,CASRGQGANSNQPQHF
TRBJ2-3,TRBD2,NA,TRBV2,CASVERGGQYF
TRBJ1-3,TRBD1,NA,TRBV6-5,CASRRDRVTGNTIYF
TRBJ1-1,NA,NA,TRBV6-5,CASSYVGIVSSEAFF
TRBJ1-2,NA,NA,TRBV9,CASSVAGNYGYTF
TRBJ1-5,NA,NA,TRBV30,CAWSLYTSRDQPQHF
TRBJ2-5,NA,NA,TRBV9,CASSVSLQETQYF
TRBJ2-6,NA,NA,TRBV21-1,CASSIVTSLRDREEIGANVLTF
TRBJ2-2,TRBD2,NA,TRBV6-4,CASSHLAGVNTGELFF
TRBJ2-7,NA,NA,TRBV9,CASSVGGASSYEQYF
TRBJ1-1,NA,once,TRBV7-6,CASSIGVVTEAFF
TRBJ2-2,TRBD1,few,TRBV6-6,CASSYGTGSGELFF
TRBJ1-5,NA,once,TRBV21-1,CASSKEGVPYSNQPQHF
TRBJ1-1,NA,NA,TRBV18,CASSPQTGRTEAFF
TRBJ1-4,NA,NA,TRBV29-1,CSASRANEKLFF
TRBJ2-2,NA,NA,TRBV7-8,CASSSTSINTGELFF
TRBJ1-1,NA,NA,TRBV2,CASRGGWPEAFF
TRBJ1-2,NA,NA,TRBV19,CASSSGEHYGYTF
TRBJ2-7,TRBD2,NA,TRBV4-1,CASSPKGTGGYEQYF
TRBJ2-7,TRBD1,once,TRBV5-1,CASSLGQGFSYEQYF
TRBJ1-6,TRBD1,NA,TRBV14,CASSSRQGKDNSPLHF
TRBJ2-2,NA,NA,TRBV7-6,CASSSRRGAGELFF
TRBJ2-7,NA,NA,TRBV7-8,CASSTEARGTGGQYF
TRBJ2-3,TRBD1,NA,TRBV9,CASSVQGVNTDTQYF
TRBJ2-7,TRBD1,NA,TRBV5-1,CASSTGTGGIHEQYF
TRBJ2-7,TRBD2,NA,TRBV29-1,CIVSAGTGFGEQYF
TRBJ1-1,NA,NA,TRBV23-1,CASSQSWGDTEAFF
TRBJ2-3,TRBD2,NA,TRBV10-1,CASSGLALPTDTQYF
TRBJ2-1,TRBD2,NA,TRBV7-2,CASSLAWGSGGSYNEQFF
TRBJ1-2,NA,NA,TRBV6-6,CASSTGQGRDYGYTF
TRBJ2-5,TRBD2,NA,TRBV5-1,CASSLYSGGDETQYF
TRBJ2-2,TRBD2,NA,TRBV7-8,CASSSGLASNTGELFF
TRBJ2-5,TRBD2,NA,TRBV5-4,CASSRSGGAGQETQYF
TRBJ2-3,NA,NA,TRBV29-1,CSVDPAGGLSTDTQYF
TRBJ2-4,NA,once,TRBV30,CAWSVRAGNKAKNIQYF
TRBJ2-3,TRBD2,NA,TRBV18,CASSSGLAGQGTQYF
TRBJ2-3,TRBD1,NA,TRBV30,CASSPGQSTDTQYF
TRBJ2-7,NA,NA,TRBV5-1,CASSLGASLRSYEQYF
TRBJ2-5,NA,NA,TRBV11-1,CASSKDYQETQYF
TRBJ2-7,NA,few,TRBV6-7,CASSSPTGCNREQYF
TRBJ1-3,NA,NA,TRBV18,CASSPTTRDSGNTIYF